The subject of this entry is one TCR beta chain. Between the trimmed V and J ends, which lost 6 bases and 0 bases, there was a span of 6 bases. The CDR3 runs 12 residues. The source of the sample is a study of blood T cell repertoires in COVID-19. Original processing notes: Quantification of nucleated cells was approximated via reference gene primer amplification. The repertoire was sequenced with immunoSEQ multiplex PCR; TCRdb's copy has only in-frame clones and lacks some. D and trimming come from the DNA, and the V and J calls and clone size come from that table. The sample lists about 190,000 clones; around 89% were seen once.

Sequenced material: peripheral blood. This sequence was found in a man aged 35-49 years with active or convalescent COVID-19. This chain links TRBV12-3 or TRBV12-4 with TRBJ2-7; D is undetermined. The CDR3 region is CASSTFSYEQYF. The CDR3 DNA reads TGTGCCAGCAGCACATTCTCCTACGAGCAGTACTTC.